The rows below give T cell receptor beta chains drawn from one sample of a study of cytomegalovirus exposure and HLA in healthy donors. This table comes from immunoSEQ multiplex PCR, and its TCRdb copy is limited to in-frame clones, with some not included. Of some 150,000 clones in the sample, nearly 80% were seen once. Sequenced sample: PBMCs. The receptors were gathered from a male donor in good health and CMV-seronegative. CDR3s include the opening cysteine and the closing phenylalanine or tryptophan. Each record gives: J gene, V gene, clone size, CDR3 length, D gene, CDR3 DNA, CDR3 protein. D genes are given only for firm matches. Rows may omit the clone size; those that give it use once, few, many or a size class.

J: TRBJ2-3; V: TRBV6-4; size: once; length: 16; D: TRBD2; DNA: TGTGCCAGCAGTGAAATAAGTGGCACGGGAGGGGATACGCAGTATTTT; CDR3: CASSEISGTGGDTQYF
J: TRBJ1-1; V: TRBV7-3; size: .; length: 15; D: .; DNA: TGTGCCAGCAGCATAGGAACAGGGCGGAACACTGAAGCTTTCTTT; CDR3: CASSIGTGRNTEAFF
J: TRBJ2-5; V: TRBV4-3; size: .; length: 16; D: TRBD2; DNA: TGCGCCAGCAGCCAAGGGAGCGGGAGCATTAGAGAGACCCAGTACTTC; CDR3: CASSQGSGSIRETQYF
J: TRBJ2-3; V: TRBV19; size: .; length: 17; D: .; DNA: TGTGCCAGTAGTACAGGTCTTCTGGGGGCGAGAACAGATACGCAGTATTTT; CDR3: CASSTGLLGARTDTQYF
J: TRBJ2-7; V: TRBV7-9; size: .; length: 15; D: TRBD2; DNA: TGTGCCAGCAGCCCGGGACTAGCGGGAAGGTACGAGCAGTACTTC; CDR3: CASSPGLAGRYEQYF
J: TRBJ1-2; V: TRBV9; size: .; length: 15; D: TRBD1; DNA: TGTGCCAGCAGCGGACGACAGGGGCCTCACTATGGCTACACCTTC; CDR3: CASSGRQGPHYGYTF
J: TRBJ2-7; V: TRBV7-6; size: .; length: 14; D: TRBD2; DNA: TGTGCCAGCAGCCCAGCGGGGCCATTCTACGAGCAGTACTTC; CDR3: CASSPAGPFYEQYF
J: TRBJ2-5; V: TRBV6-6; size: .; length: 15; D: .; DNA: TGTGCCAGCAGTTACACCCTCCCGGGAGCAGGGACCCAGTACTTC; CDR3: CASSYTLPGAGTQYF
J: TRBJ2-3; V: TRBV6-5; size: .; length: 15; D: TRBD1; DNA: TGTGCCAGCAGCTGGACAGGGCAGATCACAGATACGCAGTATTTT; CDR3: CASSWTGQITDTQYF
J: TRBJ2-1; V: TRBV5-1; size: .; length: 16; D: TRBD2; DNA: TGCGCCAGCAGCGCCGACTTAGCGGGAGGCCCCAATGAGCAGTTCTTC; CDR3: CASSADLAGGPNEQFF
J: TRBJ2-2; V: TRBV18; size: .; length: 16; D: TRBD1; DNA: TGTGCCAGCTCACCACGGACAGGGTCGAACACCGGGGAGCTGTTTTTT; CDR3: CASSPRTGSNTGELFF